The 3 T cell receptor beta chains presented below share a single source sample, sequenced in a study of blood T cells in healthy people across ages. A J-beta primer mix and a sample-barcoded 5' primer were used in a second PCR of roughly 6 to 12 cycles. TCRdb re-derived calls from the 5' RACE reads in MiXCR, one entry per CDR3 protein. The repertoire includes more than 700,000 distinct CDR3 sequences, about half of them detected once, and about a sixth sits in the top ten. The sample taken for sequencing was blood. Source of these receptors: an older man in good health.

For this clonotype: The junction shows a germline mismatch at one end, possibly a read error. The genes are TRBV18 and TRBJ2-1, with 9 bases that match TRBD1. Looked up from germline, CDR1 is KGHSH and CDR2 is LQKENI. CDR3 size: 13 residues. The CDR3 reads CANSKQGAYEQFF. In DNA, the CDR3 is TGTGCCAACTCAAAACAGGGGGCATATGAGCAGTTCTTC.

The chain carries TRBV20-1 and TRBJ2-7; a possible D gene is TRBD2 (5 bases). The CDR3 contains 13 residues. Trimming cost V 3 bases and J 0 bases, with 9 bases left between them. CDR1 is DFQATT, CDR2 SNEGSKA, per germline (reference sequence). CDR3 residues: CSASYTSSYEQYF. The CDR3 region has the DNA TGCAGTGCTAGTTACACTAGCTCCTACGAGCAGTACTTC.

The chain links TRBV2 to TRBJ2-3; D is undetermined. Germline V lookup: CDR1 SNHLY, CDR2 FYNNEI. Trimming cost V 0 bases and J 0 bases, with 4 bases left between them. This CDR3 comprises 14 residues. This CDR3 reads CASSEAASTDTQYF. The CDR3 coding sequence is TGTGCCAGCAGTGAAGCGGCTAGCACAGATACGCAGTATTTT.